One and the same sample provided the 19 T cell receptor beta chains below, sequenced in a study of STAT5B mutations in CD4+ large granular lymphocyte leukemia. The data were produced by immunoSEQ multiplex PCR, yet TCRdb's version contains in-frame clones alone and is incomplete. The sample lists tens of thousands of clones, about 82% occurring once. Sequenced sample: CD4+ T cells from blood buffy coats. Receptors were obtained from a human donor in good health.

CDR3 DNA: TGTGCCAGCAGCTTAGCGGGGGCTAGCACAGATACGCAGTATTTT. Amino acids: CASSLAGASTDTQYF. The chain combines TRBV7-8 with TRBJ2-3, with D possibly matching TRBD1 (6 bases). Trimming removed 0 bases at V and 0 bases at J, with 7 bases between. Germline assignment: CDR1 SGHVS and CDR2 FQNEAQ. This CDR3 comprises 15 residues.

The chain couples TRBV6-4 to TRBJ2-3; 10 bases fit TRBD1. The CDR3 length is 15 residues. The germline gives CDR1 MRHNA, CDR2 SNTAGT. J was trimmed by 3 bases and V by 2 bases; bases with no gene match: 2. DNA of the CDR3: TGTGCCAGCAGTGACGGGACAGGGGTTACAGATACGCAGTATTTT. This encodes CASSDGTGVTDTQYF.

The genes are TRBV7-6 and TRBJ2-1, with 9 positions matching TRBD1. The germline V gene has CDR1 SGHVS and CDR2 FNYEAQ. There are 17 residues in the CDR3. Trimming took 3 bases from V and 8 from J; bases not matched to a gene: 14. The CDR3 DNA reads as TGTGCCAGCAGCTTCCTTCCCCCGGGACAGGGTTACGATGAGCAGTTCTTC. It specifies CASSFLPPGQGYDEQFF.

The chain links TRBV5-1 to TRBJ2-5, with a weak D call TRBD2 (6 bases). With 1 base removed from V and 3 bases from J, the gap between germline ends came to 7 bases. This CDR3 comprises 13 residues. CDR1 is SGHRS and CDR2 is YFSETQ in the germline V gene. The DNA for the CDR3 is TGCGCCAGCAGCTTGCCGGGGGAAGAGACCCAGTACTTC. Protein product: CASSLPGEETQYF.

The chain joins TRBV5-1 to TRBJ2-1, with TRBD1 matching over 9 bases. The length of the CDR3 is 14 residues. J gave up 4 bases and V 6 bases, and 5 bases lay outside the gene matches. Germline V CDR1 and CDR2: SGHRS, YFSETQ. CDR3 sequence: CASTRTGEYNEQFF. The CDR3 region has the DNA TGCGCCAGCACCCGGACAGGGGAGTACAATGAGCAGTTCTTC.

This rearrangement joins TRBV6-1 to TRBJ2-3, with 7 positions matching TRBD1. J lost 5 bases, V lost 7 bases, and 12 bases had no gene match. This CDR3 has 15 amino acids. The germline CDR1 and CDR2 sequences are MNHNS and SASEGT. CDR3 residues: CASTKRTGAGDTQYF. DNA for the CDR3: TGTGCCAGCACCAAGCGTACAGGGGCAGGAGATACGCAGTATTTT.

The chain couples TRBV28 to TRBJ1-3; TRBD1 matches at 7 bases. The CDR3 contains 15 residues. J lost 4 bases, V lost 4 bases, and 7 bases had no gene match. From germline, CDR1 is MDHEN and CDR2 SYDVKM. Here the CDR3 reads CASSSGTVLGNTIYF. The CDR3 DNA reads TGTGCCAGCAGTTCCGGGACAGTACTCGGAAACACCATATATTTT.

The V and J genes are TRBV2 and TRBJ1-1; 7 bases align to TRBD1. CDR1 SNHLY and CDR2 FYNNEI come from the germline V gene. The ends lost 8 bases at V and 4 bases at J; junction bases unmatched: 13. The CDR3 loop spans 15 amino acids. DNA of the CDR3: TGTGCCAGCGTACCGGACAGGCCGGCGGGCACTGAAGCTTTCTTT. It codes for CASVPDRPAGTEAFF.

The chain recombines TRBV7-9 with TRBJ1-4; TRBD1 matches at 7 bases. Per germline, CDR1 SEHNR and CDR2 FQNEAQ (reference sequence). Trimming removed 3 bases from V and 6 bases from J; junction bases left unmatched: 10. The CDR3 is made up of 16 amino acids. CDR3 DNA: TGTGCCAGCAGCTTCAGGATGGACAGGATTTATGAAAAACTGTTTTTT. Translating it yields CASSFRMDRIYEKLFF.

The rearrangement uses TRBV6-6 and TRBJ1-4; possible D gene TRBD1, 6 bases. The CDR3 sequence is 15 residues long. Germline-derived CDR1 and CDR2 are MNHNY and SVGAGI (reference sequence). Deletions cut 5 bases from V and 6 bases from J, with 16 bases between. The CDR3 DNA reads TGTGCCAGCAGTCTAGGCGGAGGGGGACATGAAAAACTGTTTTTT. Its translation: CASSLGGGGHEKLFF.

The J gene is TRBJ2-2, the V gene TRBV5-1; TRBD1 aligns across 8 bases. V trimming: 6 bases; J trimming: 8 bases; junction bases outside the gene matches: 6. The CDR3 contains 13 residues. Germline V gene data show CDR1 as SGHRS and CDR2 as YFSETQ. CDR3 sequence reads: CASTDRGVGELFF. As DNA, the CDR3 is TGCGCCAGCACAGACAGGGGCGTAGGGGAGCTGTTTTTT.

This clone showed up just a few times. The chain carries TRBV27 and TRBJ2-1, with D possibly being TRBD2 (6 bases). Per germline, CDR1 MNHEY and CDR2 SMNVEV (reference sequence). CDR3 length: 15 residues. The V end lost 2 bases, the J end lost 4 bases, and 12 bases lay between the germline ends. This CDR3 is CASSLGMSGYNEQFF. CDR3 bases: TGTGCCAGCAGTTTAGGAATGAGCGGGTACAATGAGCAGTTCTTC.

The genes are TRBV2 and TRBJ2-1; a weak D match, TRBD2 (5 bases). This CDR3 contains 14 residues. The V and J ends lost 6 bases and 10 bases respectively, with 19 bases between them. Germline assignment: CDR1 SNHLY and CDR2 FYNNEI. This CDR3 is CASSSRPPSGEQFF. CDR3 nucleotide sequence: TGTGCCAGCAGCTCTCGGCCCCCCTCGGGGGAGCAGTTCTTC.

This clone was counted a few times. The V and J genes are TRBV18 and TRBJ1-5, with 8 bases lining up with TRBD1. The CDR3 is 16 residues long. Per germline, CDR1 KGHSH and CDR2 LQKENI. V was pared by 4 bases and J by 1 base, with 6 bases of the junction left unmatched. The DNA for the CDR3 is TGTGCCAGCTCACTTACTCAGGGGGCAAGCAATCAGCCCCAGCATTTT. It yields the protein CASSLTQGASNQPQHF. Full variable domain (remainder filled in from reference TRBV18 and TRBJ1-5): NAGVMQNPRHLVRRRGQEARLRCSPMKGHSHVYWYRQLPEEGLKFMVYLQKENIIDESGMPKERFSAEFPKEGPSILRIQQVVRGDSAAYFCASSLTQGASNQPQHFGDGTRLSIL.

The chain joins TRBV2 to TRBJ2-7, with D uncertain. V dropped 5 bases and J dropped 4 bases, with 9 bases sitting between them. This CDR3 spans 12 amino acids. Germline V gives CDR1 SNHLY, CDR2 FYNNEI. The CDR3 nucleotides read TGTGCCAGCAGTAACCAATTATACGAGCAGTACTTC. As protein: CASSNQLYEQYF.

The chain carries TRBV7-6 and TRBJ2-2; 9 nucleotides line up with TRBD1. The CDR3 covers 16 residues. The V segment lost 5 bases and the J segment 2 bases; nucleotides outside the gene matches: 6. Germline-derived CDR1 and CDR2 are SGHVS and FNYEAQ. For the CDR3, the DNA is TGTGCCAGCAGCCTACGACAGGGGGGAAACACCGGGGAGCTGTTTTTT. As protein: CASSLRQGGNTGELFF.

There are a few counts of this clone. The chain employs TRBV5-1 and TRBJ2-2; 7 bases map to TRBD2. The V gene end was trimmed by 0 bases and the J gene end by 4 bases; junction bases not matched to a gene: 3. Germline V lookup: CDR1 SGHRS, CDR2 YFSETQ. CDR3 length: 15 residues. This chain's CDR3 is CASSLGASGTGELFF. The CDR3 DNA follows: TGCGCCAGCAGCTTGGGGGCTAGCGGCACCGGGGAGCTGTTTTTT.

This sequence joins TRBV29-1 and TRBJ2-1, with D possibly matching TRBD2 (5 bases). CDR3 length: 14 residues. V lost 4 bases, J lost 9 bases, and 19 bases lay in between. Germline V gene sequence: CDR1 SQVTM, CDR2 ANQGSEA. The CDR3 bases are TGCAGCGTTGGAGGGAGTAGTGGTGGTGGTGAGCAGTTCTTC. It is translated as CSVGGSSGGGEQFF.

V usage is TRBV11-3 and J usage is TRBJ2-1, with 7 bases that match TRBD2. The CDR3 has 15 residues. Germline CDR1 is SGHNT and CDR2 is YENEEA. Germline trimming cut 5 bases from V and 3 bases from J; bases unmatched to any gene: 7. This CDR3 is CASSQRGGIYNEQFF. The CDR3 coding sequence is TGTGCCAGCAGCCAGCGGGGAGGTATCTACAATGAGCAGTTCTTC. The variable domain in full, with the rest retrieved from reference TRBV11-3 and TRBJ2-1, is EAGVVQSPRYKIIEKKQPVAFWCNPISGHNTLYWYLQNLGQGPELLIRYENEEAVDDSQLPKDRFSAERLKGVDSTLKIQPAELGDSAVYLCASSQRGGIYNEQFFGPGTRLTVL.